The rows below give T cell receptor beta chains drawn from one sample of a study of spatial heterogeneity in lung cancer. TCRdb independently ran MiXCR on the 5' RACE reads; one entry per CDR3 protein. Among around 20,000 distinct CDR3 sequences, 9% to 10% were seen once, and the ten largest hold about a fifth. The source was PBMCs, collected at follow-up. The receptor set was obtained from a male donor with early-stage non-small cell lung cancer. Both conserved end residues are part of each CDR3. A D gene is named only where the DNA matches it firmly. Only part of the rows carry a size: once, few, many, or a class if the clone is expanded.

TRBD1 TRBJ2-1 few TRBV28 TGTGCCAGCAGTCCCCGGGACAGGGAGACCATGTTGTCTGCCTACAATGAGCAGTTCTTC CASSPRDRETMLSAYNEQFF
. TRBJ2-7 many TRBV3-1 TGTGCCAGCAGCCAAGCCCACGAGCAGTACTTC CASSQAHEQYF
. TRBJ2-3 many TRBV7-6 TGTGCCAGCAGCTTACCCCGCACAGATACGCAGTATTTT CASSLPRTDTQYF
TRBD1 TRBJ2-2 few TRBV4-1 TGCGCCACCACCCCAACCCAGGGGGCTGACGGGGAGCTGTTTTTT CATTPTQGADGELFF
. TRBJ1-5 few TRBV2 TGTGCCAGCAGTGAGACTTTCGGGCAGCCCCAGCATTTT CASSETFGQPQHF
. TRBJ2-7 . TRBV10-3 TGTGCCATCCGGGAGACAGATCTCTCCTACGAGCAGTACTTC CAIRETDLSYEQYF
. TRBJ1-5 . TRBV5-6 TGTGCCAGCAGCTTGAACCCAGGCAATCAGCCCCAGCATTTT CASSLNPGNQPQHF
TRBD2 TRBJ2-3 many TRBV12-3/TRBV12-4 TGTGCCAGCACCACTAGCGGGGGGGCCAGTGATACGCAGTATTTT CASTTSGGASDTQYF
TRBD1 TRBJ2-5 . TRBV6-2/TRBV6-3 TGTGCCGCCCAAGGACCAGGGGGCGTAGAGACCCAGTACTTC CAAQGPGGVETQYF
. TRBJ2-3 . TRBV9 TGTGCCAGCAGCGGTTCTACGCAGTATTTT CASSGSTQYF
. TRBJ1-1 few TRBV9 TGTGCCAGCAGCGTAGGAGGGTTTGCTGAAGCTTTCTTT CASSVGGFAEAFF
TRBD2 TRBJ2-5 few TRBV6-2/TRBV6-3 TGTGCCAGCAGTCAACCGCGGGGGGGCGTAGAGACCCAGTACTTC CASSQPRGGVETQYF
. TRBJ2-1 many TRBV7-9 TGTGCCAGCAGCTCCAGGTACATTGAGCAGTTCTTC CASSSRYIEQFF
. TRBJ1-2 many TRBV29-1 TGCAGCGTTCCATCCCTCTACTTGACGGGGAAAGAAGGCTACACCTTC CSVPSLYLTGKEGYTF
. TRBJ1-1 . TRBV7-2 TGTGCCAGCAGCCCCCGGACTGAAGCTTTCTTT CASSPRTEAFF
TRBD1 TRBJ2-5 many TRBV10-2 TGCGCCAGCCTCTTCGGACAGGGGCAGACCCAGTACTTC CASLFGQGQTQYF
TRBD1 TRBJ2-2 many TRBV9 TGTGCCAGCAGCCTTGGGACAGGGAAGGACACCGGGGAGCTGTTTTTT CASSLGTGKDTGELFF
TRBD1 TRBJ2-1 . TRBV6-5 TGTGCCAGCAGTTACCGAATTACCCGGGACAGGGACAATGAGCAGTTCTTC CASSYRITRDRDNEQFF
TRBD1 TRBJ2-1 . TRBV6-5 TGTGCCAGCAGAAAGGACAGGGGCTCCTACAATGAGCAGTTCTTC CASRKDRGSYNEQFF
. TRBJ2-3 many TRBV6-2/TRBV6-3 TGTGCCAGCAGTCCTCGACAGCCTGCTGGTACGCAGTATTTT CASSPRQPAGTQYF
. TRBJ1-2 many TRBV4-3 TGCGCCAGCAGCCCCCTATCTAATGCAGGGTTCTATGGCTACACCTTC CASSPLSNAGFYGYTF
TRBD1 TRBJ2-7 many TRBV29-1 TGCAGCGGACGGGACAGGGGCAACGAGCAGTACTTC CSGRDRGNEQYF
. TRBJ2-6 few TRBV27 TGTGCCAGCACCTTCCTGGGACCTGGGGCCAACGTCCTGACTTTC CASTFLGPGANVLTF
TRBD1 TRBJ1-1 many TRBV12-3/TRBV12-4 TGTGCCAGCAGTTTGGAGACAGGGGTTGTGTCACGAGCTTTCTTT CASSLETGVVSRAFF
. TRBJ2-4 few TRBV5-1 TGCGCCAGCAGCTTGGATCTGGGCAAAAACATTCAGTACTTC CASSLDLGKNIQYF
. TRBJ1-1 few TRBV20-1 TGCAGTGCTAGTACTTACACTGAAGCTTTCTTT CSASTYTEAFF
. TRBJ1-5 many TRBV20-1 TGCAGTGCTAGAGGAGGGTGGGGTCTGGAGCCCCAGCATTTT CSARGGWGLEPQHF
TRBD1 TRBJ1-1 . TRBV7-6 TGTGCCAGCAGCTTAGGGACAGGAGCTATTGAAGCTTTCTTT CASSLGTGAIEAFF
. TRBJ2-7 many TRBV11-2 TGTGCCAGCAGCTTCCGATGGCCCGACCTCTCCTACGAGCAGTACTTC CASSFRWPDLSYEQYF
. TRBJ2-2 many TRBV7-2 TGTGCCAGCAGCTTAGGGACAGTCAACACCGGGGAGCTGTTTTTT CASSLGTVNTGELFF
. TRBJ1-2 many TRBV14 TGTGCCAGCAGACCTGCAGGAAACTATGGCTACACCTTC CASRPAGNYGYTF
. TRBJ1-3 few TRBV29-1 TGCAGCGTTGAGAGGGGAAACACCATATATTTT CSVERGNTIYF
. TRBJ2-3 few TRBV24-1 TGTGCCACCAGTGATTTTGAGGGAGATACGCAGTATTTT CATSDFEGDTQYF